This is a list of T cell receptor beta chains from one sample in a study of cytomegalovirus exposure and HLA in healthy donors. Here immunoSEQ multiplex PCR was the method, and the copy in TCRdb shows in-frame clones only, minus some. The data show about 140,000 clones, with 75% seen just once and around 3.4% held by the top ten. Input material: PBMCs. These receptors originate from a man aged 40-50 years in good health and CMV-seronegative. Both conserved end residues are part of each CDR3. The order of the fields is clone size, J gene, D gene, V gene, CDR3 protein, CDR3 DNA. D genes are given only for firm matches. Size is stated for part of the rows, as once, few or many counts, or as a class when the clone is expanded.

size: NA; J: TRBJ2-7; D: NA; V: TRBV5-4; CDR3: CASSSRQPYEQYF; DNA: TGTGCCAGCAGCAGTCGACAGCCTTACGAGCAGTACTTC
size: NA; J: TRBJ2-7; D: TRBD1; V: TRBV4-1; CDR3: CASSRSRDRAEEKQYF; DNA: TGCGCCAGCAGCCGTTCCCGGGACAGGGCAGAGGAGAAGCAGTACTTC
size: NA; J: TRBJ2-6; D: NA; V: TRBV4-3; CDR3: CASSDFPQVVSGANVLTF; DNA: TGCGCCAGCAGCGACTTTCCACAGGTTGTCTCTGGGGCCAACGTCCTGACTTTC
size: once; J: TRBJ1-4; D: NA; V: TRBV18; CDR3: CASSPRGGTNEKLFF; DNA: TGTGCCAGCTCACCAAGGGGGGGAACTAATGAAAAACTGTTTTTT
size: NA; J: TRBJ2-3; D: NA; V: TRBV7-6; CDR3: CASSPQGSGGPGRYF; DNA: TGTGCCAGCAGCCCACAGGGTAGTGGGGGTCCGGGTCGGTATTTT
size: NA; J: TRBJ2-3; D: TRBD2; V: TRBV9; CDR3: CASSTLAGVGDTQYF; DNA: TGTGCCAGCAGCACACTAGCGGGGGTGGGGGATACGCAGTATTTT
size: NA; J: TRBJ1-3; D: NA; V: TRBV5-1; CDR3: CASSLGPTQGGNTIYF; DNA: TGCGCCAGCAGCTTGGGACCAACACAGGGAGGAAACACCATATATTTT
size: NA; J: TRBJ1-4; D: TRBD1; V: TRBV6-1; CDR3: CASSEGQGWEKLFF; DNA: TGTGCCAGCAGTGAAGGACAGGGCTGGGAAAAACTGTTTTTT
size: NA; J: TRBJ1-5; D: NA; V: TRBV28; CDR3: CASSRPAGSHQPQHF; DNA: TGTGCCAGCAGTCGCCCCGCGGGTTCTCATCAGCCCCAGCATTTT
size: NA; J: TRBJ2-3; D: TRBD2; V: TRBV28; CDR3: CASMQWGLAGPGDTQYF; DNA: TGTGCCAGCATGCAATGGGGACTAGCGGGGCCCGGAGATACGCAGTATTTT
size: NA; J: TRBJ1-5; D: TRBD1; V: TRBV5-8; CDR3: CASRIKGDRDSNQPQHF; DNA: TGTGCCAGCAGGATAAAAGGGGACAGAGATAGCAATCAGCCCCAGCATTTT
size: NA; J: TRBJ2-7; D: NA; V: TRBV15; CDR3: CATSSPGGQQYF; DNA: TGTGCCACCAGCAGTCCTGGTGGGCAGCAGTACTTC
size: NA; J: TRBJ1-1; D: NA; V: TRBV11-2; CDR3: CASSLTAQYTEAFF; DNA: TGTGCCAGCAGCTTGACAGCACAGTACACTGAAGCTTTCTTT
size: NA; J: TRBJ2-7; D: NA; V: TRBV9; CDR3: CASSDRNSYEQYF; DNA: TGTGCCAGCAGCGATAGAAACTCCTACGAGCAGTACTTC
size: NA; J: TRBJ1-5; D: TRBD1; V: TRBV7-9; CDR3: CASSSGGGQGQPQHF; DNA: TGTGCCAGCAGCTCCGGTGGTGGACAGGGTCAGCCCCAGCATTTT
size: NA; J: TRBJ1-2; D: NA; V: TRBV29-1; CDR3: CSVDGQHYGYTF; DNA: TGCAGCGTTGATGGGCAGCACTATGGCTACACCTTC
size: few; J: TRBJ2-2; D: TRBD1; V: TRBV7-3; CDR3: CASSNRGYGAGELFF; DNA: TGTGCCAGCAGCAACAGGGGGTATGGAGCCGGGGAGCTGTTTTTT
size: NA; J: TRBJ2-3; D: TRBD2; V: TRBV5-1; CDR3: CASSPTSISSTDTQYF; DNA: TGCGCCAGCAGTCCGACTAGCATCTCTAGCACAGATACGCAGTATTTT
size: NA; J: TRBJ1-2; D: NA; V: TRBV28; CDR3: CASSGPSIRNQVGYTF; DNA: TGTGCCAGCAGTGGTCCCAGTATCAGGAATCAGGTTGGCTACACCTTC
size: NA; J: TRBJ1-1; D: TRBD1; V: TRBV19; CDR3: CASSGQGRTEAFF; DNA: TGTGCCAGTAGTGGACAGGGCCGCACTGAAGCTTTCTTT
size: few; J: TRBJ2-3; D: TRBD1; V: TRBV5-1; CDR3: CASSVGTGGTDTQYF; DNA: TGCGCCAGCAGCGTAGGGACAGGGGGCACAGATACGCAGTATTTT
size: NA; J: TRBJ1-2; D: TRBD1; V: TRBV2; CDR3: CASRDRLGQAAGYTF; DNA: TGTGCCAGCAGGGACCGACTTGGACAGGCAGCTGGCTACACCTTC
size: NA; J: TRBJ2-1; D: NA; V: TRBV9; CDR3: CASSVDPLMRNEQFF; DNA: TGTGCCAGCAGCGTAGATCCCCTGATGCGAAATGAGCAGTTCTTC
size: NA; J: TRBJ1-4; D: NA; V: TRBV7-9; CDR3: CSSSLTVPSGEKLFF; DNA: TGTTCCAGCAGCCTGACAGTCCCGAGTGGTGAAAAACTGTTTTTT
size: NA; J: TRBJ1-1; D: TRBD1; V: TRBV4-1; CDR3: CASSLTGTGVDDTEAFF; DNA: TGCGCCAGCAGCCTTACCGGGACAGGGGTTGACGACACTGAAGCTTTCTTT
size: once; J: TRBJ1-1; D: TRBD1; V: TRBV28; CDR3: CASSSAGQGETEAFF; DNA: TGTGCCAGCAGCTCTGCTGGACAGGGGGAAACTGAAGCTTTCTTT
size: NA; J: TRBJ1-6; D: NA; V: TRBV6-4; CDR3: CACRNGWQTSPLHF; DNA: TGTGCCTGCCGGAACGGGTGGCAAACTTCACCCCTCCACTTT
size: NA; J: TRBJ1-6; D: NA; V: TRBV27; CDR3: CASSLRGWRSSYNSPLHF; DNA: TGTGCCAGCAGTTTAAGAGGATGGCGCAGCTCCTATAATTCACCCCTCCACTTT
size: few; J: TRBJ2-5; D: TRBD2; V: TRBV4-2; CDR3: CASSQMPLAGGELGETQYF; DNA: TGTGCCAGCAGCCAAATGCCGCTGGCGGGGGGGGAGTTAGGAGAGACCCAGTACTTC
size: NA; J: TRBJ2-5; D: TRBD1; V: TRBV19; CDR3: CASSTTGVQETQYF; DNA: TGTGCCAGTAGTACAACAGGGGTACAAGAGACCCAGTACTTC
size: NA; J: TRBJ2-7; D: TRBD2; V: TRBV5-4; CDR3: CASSSGEGWDYEQYF; DNA: TGTGCCAGCAGCTCGGGGGAGGGTTGGGACTACGAGCAGTACTTC
size: NA; J: TRBJ1-6; D: NA; V: TRBV7-3; CDR3: CASSPGGAERNSPLHF; DNA: TGTGCCAGCAGCCCGGGCGGGGCTGAAAGAAATTCACCCCTCCACTTT
size: NA; J: TRBJ2-7; D: NA; V: TRBV7-7; CDR3: CASSLGPGSLNGQCF; DNA: TGTGCCAGCAGCTTAGGTCCAGGGTCTCTAAATGGGCAGTGCTTC
size: NA; J: TRBJ1-2; D: NA; V: TRBV6-1; CDR3: CASSTGQSRWGYTF; DNA: TGTGCCAGCAGTACTGGACAGTCGAGGTGGGGCTACACCTTC
size: NA; J: TRBJ1-2; D: TRBD1; V: TRBV6-5; CDR3: CASSYSTGEVQYGYTF; DNA: TGTGCCAGCAGTTACTCGACAGGGGAAGTTCAATATGGCTACACCTTC
size: NA; J: TRBJ2-2; D: TRBD1; V: TRBV5-6; CDR3: CASSMDRGNTGELFF; DNA: TGTGCCAGCAGCATGGACAGGGGAAACACCGGGGAGCTGTTTTTT
size: once; J: TRBJ2-7; D: TRBD1; V: TRBV27; CDR3: CASLSPGTGEQGEQYF; DNA: TGTGCCAGCCTGAGTCCGGGGACAGGGGAGCAGGGCGAGCAGTACTTC
size: NA; J: TRBJ2-2; D: TRBD2; V: TRBV28; CDR3: CASSIPGGPYTGELFF; DNA: TGTGCCAGCAGTATCCCGGGGGGGCCTTACACCGGGGAGCTGTTTTTT
size: NA; J: TRBJ1-2; D: TRBD1; V: TRBV4-1; CDR3: CASSPGTGVGYTF; DNA: TGCGCCAGCAGTCCCGGGACAGGGGTTGGCTACACCTTC
size: NA; J: TRBJ1-2; D: NA; V: TRBV21-1; CDR3: CASTKLGQGGYTF; DNA: TGTGCCAGCACCAAGTTGGGACAGGGAGGCTACACCTTC
size: NA; J: TRBJ2-5; D: TRBD1; V: TRBV2; CDR3: CASSEGTGTGIEQYF; DNA: TGTGCCAGCAGTGAGGGAACCGGGACAGGGATTGAGCAGTACTTC
size: few; J: TRBJ2-1; D: NA; V: TRBV11-2; CDR3: CASSLFPGLGFF; DNA: TGTGCCAGCAGCTTATTTCCGGGTCTGGGGTTCTTC
size: NA; J: TRBJ2-7; D: NA; V: TRBV4-2; CDR3: CASSQDPRGKTYEQYF; DNA: TGTGCCAGCAGCCAAGATCCCCGGGGGAAGACCTACGAGCAGTACTTC
size: NA; J: TRBJ1-6; D: NA; V: TRBV5-1; CDR3: CASSLDRADSPLHF; DNA: TGCGCCAGCAGCTTGGACAGGGCCGACTCACCCCTCCACTTT
size: NA; J: TRBJ1-1; D: TRBD1; V: TRBV7-9; CDR3: CASSAFSGTGTPNTEAFF; DNA: TGTGCCAGCAGCGCATTCTCCGGGACAGGGACGCCGAACACTGAAGCTTTCTTT
size: NA; J: TRBJ1-2; D: NA; V: TRBV28; CDR3: CAAWDINNYGYTF; DNA: TGTGCCGCCTGGGACATTAATAACTATGGCTACACCTTC
size: NA; J: TRBJ1-1; D: TRBD1; V: TRBV11-1; CDR3: CASSSRTGRATEAFF; DNA: TGTGCCAGCAGCTCCAGGACAGGGAGGGCCACTGAAGCTTTCTTT
size: NA; J: TRBJ2-1; D: TRBD2; V: TRBV6-1; CDR3: CASKSGGAGNEQFF; DNA: TGTGCCAGCAAGAGCGGGGGGGCCGGGAATGAGCAGTTCTTC
size: NA; J: TRBJ1-1; D: NA; V: TRBV11-2; CDR3: CASSFSQGYTEAFF; DNA: TGTGCCAGCAGCTTCTCGCAGGGGTACACTGAAGCTTTCTTT
size: once; J: TRBJ2-3; D: NA; V: TRBV28; CDR3: CASTPPGRGRDTQYF; DNA: TGTGCCAGCACCCCTCCGGGGCGGGGAAGAGATACGCAGTATTTT
size: NA; J: TRBJ2-7; D: TRBD1; V: TRBV29-1; CDR3: CSVARGTGRYEQYF; DNA: TGCAGCGTTGCCAGGGGGACAGGGCGGTACGAGCAGTACTTC
size: NA; J: TRBJ1-2; D: TRBD1; V: TRBV9; CDR3: CASSAGQGVYGYTF; DNA: TGTGCCAGCAGCGCGGGACAGGGGGTATATGGCTACACCTTC
size: few; J: TRBJ2-7; D: TRBD1; V: TRBV6-5; CDR3: CASSLIRDSTAEQYF; DNA: TGTGCCAGCAGCCTCATCCGGGACAGTACGGCCGAGCAGTACTTC